Following are 22 T cell receptor beta chains from one sample sequenced in a study of early T cells in non-severe SARS-CoV-2 infection (dated by TCRdb to the early 2020s). The library was obtained by 5' RACE. The instrument was a NextSeq 500. TCRdb trimmed the raw reads at Q25, called clones with MiXCR and kept productive beta chains. All rows with the same CDR3 protein become a single entry with the most common DNA and genes. The table for this sample lists about 70,000 distinct CDR3 sequences; around 5% of them were counted only once. Together, the top ten hold around 7.3% of the sample. The source was whole blood, collected at baseline. The source is an adult who was a healthcare worker with PCR-confirmed SARS-CoV-2 infection or an uninfected control (not recorded which).

At least ten counts were recorded for this clonotype. The J gene is TRBJ1-4, the V gene TRBV25-1; D gene uncertain. Between the trimmed V and J ends, which lost 6 bases and 10 bases, there was a span of 21 bases. This CDR3 contains 15 residues. Germline V gene lookup returns CDR1 MGHDK and CDR2 SYGVNS. The CDR3 is CASRNRGLRRGKLFF. The CDR3 coding sequence is TGTGCCAGCAGGAACCGGGGTCTCCGTCGTGGAAAACTGTTTTTT.

Only a few counts were recorded for this clonotype. This chain joins TRBV29-1 and TRBJ1-1; D not certain. The CDR3 extends over 13 amino acids. Germline loops: CDR1 SQVTM, CDR2 ANQGSEA. V lost 5 bases, J lost 4 bases, and 14 bases lay in between. CDR3 bases: TGCAGCGTTCAAGGGTTTACGAGCACTGAAGCTTTCTTT. Translating it yields CSVQGFTSTEAFF.

This chain links TRBV5-1 with TRBJ2-6, with 10 bases matching TRBD1. From germline, CDR1 is SGHRS and CDR2 YFSETQ. V gave up 4 bases and J gave up 1 base; unmatched junction bases: 8. The CDR3 loop spans 18 amino acids. CDR3 region: CASSPSGQGLSGANVLTF. The CDR3 DNA reads TGCGCCAGCAGCCCGTCGGGACAGGGGCTGTCTGGGGCCAACGTCCTGACTTTC.

The chain uses TRBV5-1 and TRBJ1-1; D remains ambiguous. CDR3 length: 14 residues. Per the germline V gene, CDR1 is SGHRS and CDR2 is YFSETQ. Between the trimmed V and J ends, which lost 4 bases and 1 base, there was a span of 11 bases. CDR3 in DNA: TGCGCCAGCAGCCTGGTAACCCAGAACACTGAAGCTTTCTTT. It codes for CASSLVTQNTEAFF.

This clonotype has ten or more counts. V is TRBV12-3 or TRBV12-4 and J is TRBJ2-7; 9 nucleotides match TRBD1. The CDR3 has 12 amino acids. The trim removed 7 bases at V and 6 bases at J, leaving 4 bases unmatched. The CDR3 coding sequence is TGTGCCAGCACCTTGACAGGGGGCGAGCAGTACTTC. Translation gives CASTLTGGEQYF.

This clonotype was detected ten times or more. J is TRBJ1-1 and V is TRBV7-7; tentatively, D is TRBD1 (5 bases). CDR3 length: 13 amino acids. CDR1 is SSHAT, CDR2 FNYEAQ, per germline (reference sequence). V was cut by 5 bases and J by 0 bases, with 7 bases left in between. The CDR3 reads CASSRTLNTEAFF. DNA of the CDR3: TGTGCCAGCAGCCGGACACTGAACACTGAAGCTTTCTTT.

This clonotype was seen only a few times. The chain recombines TRBV4-1 with TRBJ2-1; D not resolved. Germline assignment: CDR1 MGHRA and CDR2 YSYEKL. The CDR3 covers 14 residues. With 0 bases removed from V and 13 bases from J, the gap between germline ends came to 16 bases. Here the CDR3 DNA reads TGCGCCAGCAGCCAAGATTATCTTGCCCTCCCTCAGTTCTTC. Its translation is CASSQDYLALPQFF.

This clonotype was observed many times. The V and J genes are TRBV5-1 and TRBJ1-2, with TRBD1 as a possible D gene (6 bases). The CDR3 extends over 14 amino acids. V was clipped by 4 bases and J by 4 bases, with 14 bases between them. Germline CDR1 and CDR2: SGHRS and YFSETQ. The chain's CDR3 is CASSPTGKVYGYTF. CDR3 in DNA: TGCGCCAGCAGCCCAACAGGGAAGGTCTATGGCTACACCTTC.

Only a few counts were recorded for this clonotype. The chain has TRBV25-1 and TRBJ2-3, with D possibly TRBD1 on 5 matching bases. Per the germline V gene, CDR1 is MGHDK and CDR2 is SYGVNS. The CDR3 has 12 residues. Trimming took 6 bases from V and 2 from J, leaving 6 bases between them. The CDR3 sequence is CASRTATDTQYF. The CDR3 nucleotides read TGTGCCAGCAGGACAGCCACAGATACGCAGTATTTT.

This clonotype was seen repeatedly, ten times or more. This sequence joins TRBV4-1 and TRBJ2-1; possibly TRBD1 for D (6 bases). Per germline, CDR1 MGHRA and CDR2 YSYEKL. The V end was cut by 8 bases, the J end by 6 bases, with 20 bases between. The CDR3 runs 15 residues. CDR3 loop: CASRDSPGTSNEQFF. DNA of the CDR3: TGCGCCAGCCGCGATAGTCCCGGGACATCCAATGAGCAGTTCTTC.

The gene calls are TRBV18 and TRBJ2-7, with 10 bases aligning to TRBD2. The CDR3 loop spans 14 amino acids. Germline V gene lookup returns CDR1 KGHSH and CDR2 LQKENI. The V gene end was trimmed by 2 bases and the J gene end by 2 bases; junction bases not matched to a gene: 0. The CDR3 here is CASSPTSGTYEQYF. CDR3 nucleotides: TGTGCCAGCTCACCAACTAGCGGGACCTACGAGCAGTACTTC.

This sequence joins TRBV20-1 and TRBJ1-1; D gene unclear. Trimming left V 2 bases short and J 1 base short, with 5 bases between. The CDR3 sequence is 12 residues long. The germline gives CDR1 DFQATT, CDR2 SNEGSKA (reference sequence). This chain's CDR3 is CSARRENTEAFF. In DNA, the CDR3 is TGCAGTGCTAGACGGGAGAACACTGAAGCTTTCTTT.

This clonotype was seen many times. This sequence joins TRBV12-2 and TRBJ1-1; TRBD1 was called by the table and not checked on the DNA. TRBV12-2 is a recognized pseudogene. There are 14 residues in the CDR3. The CDR3 region has the DNA TGTGCAAGTCGCTTACGGGACATGAACACTGAAGCTTTCTTT. Its protein product is CASRLRDMNTEAFF.

This clonotype was counted many times. The chain couples TRBV27 to TRBJ1-2; possibly TRBD1 for D (5 bases). V was shortened by 1 base and J by 2 bases, with 17 bases between the two germline ends. The CDR3 sequence is 17 residues long. Germline CDR1 is MNHEY and CDR2 is SMNVEV (reference sequence). CDR3 sequence reads: CASSLYGREGPNYGYTF. The CDR3 region has the DNA TGTGCCAGCAGTTTATACGGGCGTGAGGGGCCGAACTATGGCTACACCTTC.

This clonotype showed up many times. The V and J genes are TRBV12-3 or TRBV12-4 and TRBJ1-4; D is uncertain. V was pared by 6 bases and J by 6 bases, with 14 bases between. The CDR3 runs to 14 residues. The CDR3 nucleotides are TGTGCCAGCAGGGCCCGGGCGGAGTATGAAAAACTGTTTTTT. It translates to CASRARAEYEKLFF.

This clonotype appeared a few times. The chain couples TRBV7-2 to TRBJ1-5; 9 bases map to TRBD1. Unmatched junction bases numbered 4, after V lost 4 bases and J lost 6 bases. Germline V lookup: CDR1 SGHTA, CDR2 FQGNSA. The length of the CDR3 is 14 residues. CDR3 amino acids: CASSSQQGAQPQHF. Here the CDR3 DNA reads TGTGCCAGCAGCTCCCAACAGGGGGCTCAGCCCCAGCATTTT. Complete variable domain (other parts from reference TRBV7-2 and TRBJ1-5): GAGVSQSPSNKVTEKGKDVELRCDPISGHTALYWYRQSLGQGLEFLIYFQGNSAPDKSGLPSDRFSAERTGGSVSTLTIQRTQQEDSAVYLCASSSQQGAQPQHFGDGTRLSIL.

This chain joins TRBV20-1 and TRBJ1-2; D is undetermined. V was cut by 0 bases and J by 7 bases, with 12 bases left in between. This CDR3 has 13 residues. CDR1 DFQATT and CDR2 SNEGSKA come from the germline V gene (reference sequence). The CDR3 DNA sequence: TGCAGTGCTAGAGACCCTGGATCGTTTGGCTACACCTTC. This gives the protein CSARDPGSFGYTF.

The chain has TRBV28 and TRBJ1-1; D is undetermined. CDR1 and CDR2 (germline): MDHEN, SYDVKM. V was pared by 7 bases and J by 0 bases, with 9 bases between. The CDR3 has 13 amino acids. CDR3 residues: CASTNRLNTEAFF. The CDR3 coding sequence is TGTGCCAGCACTAACAGACTGAACACTGAAGCTTTCTTT.

In this sample, this clonotype turned up many times. This chain joins TRBV12-3 or TRBV12-4 and TRBJ2-3; 9 nucleotides line up with TRBD2. There are 14 residues in the CDR3. After removal of 8 bases from V and 3 bases from J, the junction contained 6 bases not matched to a gene. The CDR3 DNA reads TGTGCCAGCGCGCTAGCGGGAATAACAGATACGCAGTATTTT. This codes for CASALAGITDTQYF.

The V and J genes are TRBV28 and TRBJ2-5, with 12 bases that match TRBD2. V lost 6 bases, J lost 1 base, and 6 bases stayed unmatched. The germline CDR1 and CDR2 sequences are MDHEN and SYDVKM. The CDR3 contains 16 residues. The CDR3 sequence is CASSPLAGGIQETQYF. CDR3 DNA: TGTGCCAGCAGCCCCCTAGCGGGGGGGATCCAAGAGACCCAGTACTTC.

This clonotype was counted only a few times. This sequence joins TRBV5-1 and TRBJ2-7; TRBD1 is a possible D gene (6 bases). V lost 0 bases, J lost 4 bases, and 8 bases lay in between. Germline CDR1 and CDR2: SGHRS and YFSETQ. This CDR3 contains 13 residues. The CDR3 DNA sequence: TGCGCCAGCAGCTTGGACCAGGGGTACGAGCAGTACTTC. This sequence encodes CASSLDQGYEQYF.

The genes are TRBV28 and TRBJ2-1; 10 nucleotides align to TRBD2. The J segment lost 9 bases and the V segment lost 3 bases, leaving 14 bases of the junction unmatched. The CDR3 has 17 residues. Germline-derived CDR1 and CDR2 are MDHEN and SYDVKM. CDR3 in amino acids: CASSFPSGRAWGGEQFF. The CDR3 bases are TGTGCCAGCAGTTTTCCCAGCGGGAGGGCCTGGGGTGGTGAGCAGTTCTTC.